These 19 T cell receptor beta chains share one sample of origin, sequenced in a study of cytotoxic CD8 clonotypes in ibrutinib-treated CLL. Sequencing used immunoSEQ multiplex PCR; TCRdb keeps in-frame clones, though not all of them. The top ten clones hold about 54% of a sample with under 35,000 clones, approximately 68% of them seen once. This specimen consisted of PBMCs, obtained after 24 months of ibrutinib treatment. The receptors were gathered from a human donor with chronic lymphocytic leukemia.

This chain joins TRBV18 and TRBJ2-6; D unclear. The CDR3 extends over 17 amino acids. Germline V lookup: CDR1 KGHSH, CDR2 LQKENI. V shed 3 bases and J shed 2 bases, with 14 bases lying between them. CDR3 DNA sequence: TGTGCCAGCTCACCCAAGACGGTACCGGCTGGGGCCAACGTCCTGACTTTC. Its protein product is CASSPKTVPAGANVLTF.

In nucleotides, the CDR3 is TGTGCCAGCACCCAGAGCAGGGGCTCCGATACGCAGTATTTT. Its translation is CASTQSRGSDTQYF. This chain uses TRBV21-1 with TRBJ2-3; whether TRBD1, the table's D call, matches the DNA was not checked. TRBV21-1 is designated a pseudogene. The CDR3 length is 14 residues.

This chain's CDR3 is CASRPGTGGRGDTQYF. The CDR3 DNA reads TGTGCCAGCAGACCCGGGACAGGGGGAAGGGGAGATACGCAGTATTTT. The chain combines TRBV2 with TRBJ2-3; 11 nucleotides line up with TRBD1. From germline, CDR1 is SNHLY and CDR2 FYNNEI. V trimming: 6 bases; J trimming: 5 bases; junction bases outside the gene matches: 10. This CDR3 comprises 16 residues.

The V call is TRBV15, the J call TRBJ2-3; TRBD2 aligns across 13 bases. Germline V gives CDR1 LNHNV, CDR2 YYDKDF (reference sequence). The junction had 4 bases not matched to a gene; V was cut back by 1 base and J by 3 bases. The CDR3 covers 17 residues. CDR3 bases: TGTGCCACCAGCAGAGGACTAGCGGGGGGAGTTACAGATACGCAGTATTTT. Translation: CATSRGLAGGVTDTQYF.

This clone was detected only a few times. V usage is TRBV5-4 and J usage is TRBJ2-2; D could derive from TRBD1 or TRBD2 (5 bases each). CDR1 is SGHNT and CDR2 is YYREEE in the germline V gene (reference sequence). This CDR3 is built from 14 residues. V was shortened by 2 bases and J by 6 bases, with 11 bases between the two germline ends. The CDR3 loop reads CASSFVGDPGELFF. The CDR3 DNA reads as TGTGCCAGCAGCTTTGTAGGGGACCCCGGGGAGCTGTTTTTT.

The genes are TRBV13 and TRBJ2-5; no definite D call. Germline V gene lookup returns CDR1 PRHDT and CDR2 FYEKMQ (reference sequence). The CDR3 length is 13 residues. V was shortened by 5 bases and J by 4 bases, with 11 bases between the two germline ends. The CDR3 is CASSETGLETQYF. In nucleotides, the CDR3 is TGTGCCAGCAGCGAGACCGGGCTAGAGACCCAGTACTTC.

The chain carries TRBV11-2 and TRBJ1-5; TRBD1 is a possible D gene (5 bases). V shed 6 bases and J shed 2 bases, with 8 bases lying between them. Germline CDR1 reads SGHAT; CDR2 reads FQNNGV. The CDR3 totals 13 residues. DNA of the CDR3: TGTGCCAGCAGGGGGGGTGGCAATCAGCCCCAGCATTTT. Translated, it gives CASRGGGNQPQHF.

The rearrangement uses TRBV28 and TRBJ1-3, with D possibly matching TRBD1 (6 bases). V lost 3 bases, J lost 4 bases, and 13 bases lay in between. The length of the CDR3 is 15 residues. The germline gives CDR1 MDHEN, CDR2 SYDVKM. The CDR3 nucleotides are TGTGCCAGCAGTTTGCGGGGGGCGCCAGGAAACACCATATATTTT. Translating gives CASSLRGAPGNTIYF. The complete variable domain, with remaining parts taken from reference TRBV28 and TRBJ1-3, reads DVKVTQSSRYLVKRTGEKVFLECVQDMDHENMFWYRQDPGLGLRLIYFSYDVKMKEKGDIPEGYSVSREKKERFSLILESASTNQTSMYLCASSLRGAPGNTIYFGEGSWLTVV.

The V and J genes are TRBV5-4 and TRBJ1-2; D ambiguous. V was trimmed by 0 bases and J by 9 bases, leaving 6 bases between them. The V gene's germline CDR1 is SGHNT and CDR2 YYREEE (reference sequence). The CDR3 sequence is 11 residues long. The CDR3 protein is CASSLVGSYTF. The CDR3 bases are TGTGCCAGCAGCTTGGTGGGGAGCTACACCTTC.

The chain joins TRBV4-2 to TRBJ2-5; no reliable D call. The CDR3 consists of 13 residues. Germline CDR1 is LGHNA and CDR2 is YNFKEQ. Trimming pared 1 base from V and 2 bases from J, leaving 5 bases between. This CDR3 is CASSQVQQETQYF. CDR3 nucleotide sequence: TGTGCCAGCAGCCAAGTTCAACAAGAGACCCAGTACTTC.

V usage is TRBV4-1 and J usage is TRBJ2-2; D is undetermined. V dropped 2 bases and J dropped 5 bases, with 0 bases sitting between them. Germline CDR1 and CDR2: MGHRA and YSYEKL. The CDR3 runs 11 residues. The CDR3 coding sequence is TGCGCCAGCAGCCAAACCGGGGAGCTGTTTTTT. This gives the protein CASSQTGELFF.

V gene TRBV19 combines with J gene TRBJ1-5, with 7 bases fitting TRBD1. There are 16 residues in the CDR3. The V gene's germline CDR1 is LNHDA and CDR2 SQIVND (reference sequence). V shed 3 bases and J 0 bases; nucleotides not matched to a gene: 5. The CDR3 reads CASSMRQGYSNQPQHF. The CDR3 DNA reads as TGTGCCAGTAGTATGAGACAGGGATATAGCAATCAGCCCCAGCATTTT.

V and J are TRBV7-3 and TRBJ1-4; no clear D. Trimming pared 0 bases from V and 7 bases from J, leaving 15 bases between. Germline CDR1 reads SGHTA; CDR2 reads FQGTGA. This CDR3 has 16 amino acids. CDR3: CASSLTPPGMGEKLFF. The CDR3 bases are TGTGCCAGCAGCTTAACCCCCCCGGGAATGGGTGAAAAACTGTTTTTT.

The chain links TRBV19 to TRBJ2-5; 8 nucleotides agree with TRBD1. Germline CDR1 and CDR2: LNHDA and SQIVND (reference sequence). The ends lost 6 bases at V and 4 bases at J; junction bases unmatched: 10. The CDR3 length is 15 residues. The CDR3, as DNA: TGTGCCAGTAGCCGCCCGGGACAGGCTTCAGAGACCCAGTACTTC. Translating gives CASSRPGQASETQYF.

The chain carries TRBV7-9 and TRBJ2-5; 7 bases are a match to TRBD1. Germline CDR1 reads SEHNR; CDR2 reads FQNEAQ (reference sequence). J was trimmed by 5 bases and V by 7 bases; bases with no gene match: 13. The CDR3 has 15 amino acids. CDR3 sequence: CASNPRGGRWETQYF. The CDR3 DNA follows: TGTGCCAGCAACCCGAGAGGGGGCCGTTGGGAGACCCAGTACTTC. The full variable domain, completed using reference TRBV7-9 and TRBJ2-5, is DTGVSQNPRHKITKRGQNVTFRCDPISEHNRLYWYRQTLGQGPEFLTYFQNEAQLEKSRLLSDRFSAERPKGSFSTLEIQRTEQGDSAMYLCASNPRGGRWETQYFGPGTRLLVL.

This clone was recorded a few times. J is TRBJ1-5 and V is TRBV28; D is unresolved. Germline CDR1 is MDHEN and CDR2 is SYDVKM. This CDR3 comprises 12 residues. Trimming shortened V by 6 bases and J by 2 bases, and 5 bases separated the two germline ends. CDR3 nucleotide sequence: TGTGCCAGCAGGGTAGGCAATCAGCCCCAGCATTTT. Amino acids: CASRVGNQPQHF.

The rearrangement joins TRBV9 to TRBJ1-1, with D maybe TRBD1 (6 bases). The CDR3 is 15 residues long. The V and J ends lost 3 bases and 6 bases respectively, with 18 bases between them. The germline gives CDR1 SGDLS, CDR2 YYNGEE. CDR3 in amino acids: CASSAGAGLDPEAFF. The CDR3 DNA sequence: TGTGCCAGCAGCGCGGGGGCGGGGTTAGATCCTGAAGCTTTCTTT.

V usage is TRBV30 and J usage is TRBJ1-4, with D possibly TRBD1 on 5 matching bases. Trimming took 2 bases from V and 8 from J, leaving 12 bases between them. This CDR3 has 13 residues. Per germline, CDR1 GTSNPN and CDR2 SVGIG (reference sequence). The CDR3 sequence: CAWSWGVGEKLFF. The CDR3 region has the DNA TGTGCCTGGAGTTGGGGGGTTGGCGAAAAACTGTTTTTT. Drawing the rest from reference TRBV30 and TRBJ1-4, the complete variable domain is SQTIHQWPATLVQPVGSPLSLECTVEGTSNPNLYWYRQAAGRGLQLLFYSVGIGQISSEVPQNLSASRPQDRQFILSSKKLLLSDSGFYLCAWSWGVGEKLFFGSGTQLSVL.

The chain uses TRBV5-6 and TRBJ1-3, with a possible D match to TRBD1 (5 bases). V was pared by 0 bases and J by 3 bases, with 10 bases between. The CDR3 sequence is 15 residues long. Germline CDR1 SGHDT, CDR2 YYEEEE. The CDR3 coding sequence is TGTGCCAGCAGCTTGGAGAGGGGTGGTGGAAACACCATATATTTT. This translates into CASSLERGGGNTIYF.